These 27 T cell receptor beta chains originate from one sample sequenced in a study of metastatic and nonmetastatic thyroid tumors. Thyroid surgery was preceded by no treatment in any patient. TCRdb reassembled clones from the PCR reads with MiXCR. This table has around 19,000 clones, roughly 10% appearing once. Material: blood. The source of these receptors is a female donor with papillary thyroid cancer or a benign thyroid nodule (not recorded which). Some clones in this sample may be carry-over from other donors' samples.

The V and J genes are TRBV6-1 and TRBJ1-5, with D tentatively TRBD1 (5 bases). Per the germline V gene, CDR1 is MNHNS and CDR2 is SASEGT. This CDR3 spans 12 amino acids. This chain's CDR3 is CGGGPANQPQHF. The CDR3 nucleotides are TGTGGGGGGGGTCCTGCTAATCAGCCCCAGCATTTT.

Note on this clone: Its ends do not fully match the called genes, so a read error is possible. This sequence joins TRBV19 and TRBJ1-1; D not resolved. In germline, CDR1 is LNHDA, CDR2 SQIVND (reference sequence). CDR3 length: 14 residues. CDR3 amino acids: CASKEGSLGTEAYF. CDR3 nucleotides: TGTGCCAGTAAGGAGGGAAGCCTCGGCACTGAAGCTTACTTT. The whole variable domain, remainder taken from reference TRBV19 and TRBJ1-1, is DGGITQSPKYLFRKEGQNVTLSCEQNLNHDAMYWYRQDPGQGLRLIYYSQIVNDFQKGDIAEGYSVSREKKESFPLTVTSAQKNPTAFYLCASKEGSLGTEAYFGQGTRLTVV.

In its sample, this clone ranks as medium-sized (0.01 to 0.1%). The chain has TRBV6-2 or TRBV6-3 and TRBJ2-7; 8 nucleotides line up with TRBD2. V lost 6 bases, J lost 4 bases, and 8 bases stayed unmatched. Germline CDR1 MNHEY, CDR2 SVGEGT. CDR3 size: 14 residues. CDR3 in DNA: TGTGCCAGCAGCCAGCGGGAGAATGCGTACGAGCAGTACTTC. Translation: CASSQRENAYEQYF.

This clone has at least ten counts. The rearrangement uses TRBV20-1 and TRBJ1-1, with 7 bases that match TRBD1. CDR3 size: 12 residues. The junction had 5 bases not matched to a gene; V was cut back by 3 bases and J by 7 bases. Germline lookup yields CDR1 DFQATT and CDR2 SNEGSKA (reference sequence). In DNA form, the CDR3 reads TGCAGTGCTAGTTTGGCAGGGGGTGAAGCTTTCTTT. Translated: CSASLAGGEAFF.

A few counts support this clone. At one end, the junction sequence differs from germline, possibly due to a read error. The CDR3 nucleotides are TGTGCCAGCAGTTTCCTACAGGGTGCGGTCACAGATACTCAGTATTTT. Protein sequence: CASSFLQGAVTDTQYF. The chain carries TRBV28 and TRBJ2-3, with a possible D match to TRBD1 (6 bases). In germline, CDR1 is MDHEN, CDR2 SYDVKM. The CDR3 sequence is 16 residues long. Full variable domain (remainder filled in from reference TRBV28 and TRBJ2-3): DVKVTQSSRYLVKRTGEKVFLECVQDMDHENMFWYRQDPGLGLRLIYFSYDVKMKEKGDIPEGYSVSREKKERFSLILESASTNQTSMYLCASSFLQGAVTDTQYFGPGTRLTVL.

This clone was counted many times. This clone may be a read error of a much larger clone one base away. This sequence joins TRBV6-1 and TRBJ2-7; D might be TRBD2 (6 bases). The CDR3 is 13 amino acids. Trimming pared 8 bases from V and 5 bases from J, leaving 16 bases between. Germline CDR1 is MNHNS and CDR2 is SASEGT. The DNA for the CDR3 is TGTGCCAGCCGACCGGGACTCAACCACGAGCAGTACTTC. It yields the protein CASRPGLNHEQYF.

By share, this clone counts as medium-sized. This chain connects TRBV6-4 to TRBJ2-3; 8 nucleotides match TRBD2. Trimming cost V 8 bases and J 2 bases; bases outside gene matches: 6. The germline gives CDR1 MRHNA, CDR2 SNTAGT. The CDR3 has 14 amino acids. The CDR3: CASRNSGVTDTQYF. As DNA, the CDR3 is TGTGCCAGCCGGAATAGCGGGGTCACAGATACGCAGTATTTT.

This clone was detected ten times or more. DNA of the CDR3: TGCAGTGTTGAGACTACCCCAAAGACCCAGTACTTC. Amino acids: CSVETTPKTQYF. The chain recombines TRBV20-1 with TRBJ2-5, with D perhaps matching TRBD2 (5 bases). Germline V CDR1 and CDR2: DFQATT, SNEGSKA (reference sequence). V lost 7 bases, J lost 6 bases, and 15 bases lay in between. The CDR3 is 12 amino acids.

J is TRBJ2-7 and V is TRBV9; D gene unclear. Trimming shortened V by 0 bases and J by 1 base, and 8 bases separated the two germline ends. The CDR3 is 14 amino acids. Germline CDR1 and CDR2: SGDLS and YYNGEE. The CDR3: CASSVGYASYEQYF. Here the CDR3 DNA reads TGTGCCAGCAGCGTAGGATATGCTTCCTACGAGCAGTACTTC.

This clone was seen only a few times. This could be a read error, since a much larger clone is one nucleotide away. The chain has TRBV7-9 and TRBJ2-2, with TRBD1 identical over 7 bases. Germline lookup yields CDR1 SEHNR and CDR2 FQNEAQ (reference sequence). This CDR3 has 15 residues. CDR3 residues: CASSPDRVNTRELFF. CDR3 nucleotides: TGTGCCAGCAGCCCTGACAGGGTTAACACCCGGGAGCTGTTTTTT.

Worth noting for this clone: One base away lies a much larger clone, so this may be a sequencing read error. The chain combines TRBV29-1 with TRBJ1-1; a possible D gene is TRBD1 (6 bases). The CDR3 consists of 12 residues. Germline CDR1 reads SQVTM; CDR2 reads ANQGSEA. V was shortened by 5 bases and J by 7 bases, with 14 bases between the two germline ends. This CDR3 is CSVRRGESEAFF. CDR3 nucleotide sequence: TGCAGCGTTCGAAGGGGGGAGAGTGAAGCTTTCTTT. The variable domain in full, with the rest retrieved from reference TRBV29-1 and TRBJ1-1, is SAVISQKPSRDICQRGTSLTIQCQVDSQVTMMFWYRQQPGQSLTLIATANQGSEATYESGFVIDKFPISRPNLTFSTLTVSNMSPEDSSIYLCSVRRGESEAFFGQGTRLTVV.

This clone has only a few counts. A clone one base away is much larger, so this may be a read error. This chain connects TRBV2 to TRBJ2-3; D gene ambiguous. Germline loops: CDR1 SNHLY, CDR2 FYNNEI. The CDR3 is made up of 12 amino acids. The CDR3 protein is CASSVSTDTKYF. CDR3 bases: TGTGCCAGCAGTGTTAGCACAGATACGAAGTATTTT.

Notes on this clone: Since no conserved phenylalanine or tryptophan closes the CDR3, a read error is the likely cause. As DNA, the CDR3 is TGTGCCAGCAGCTTAACACTGTGGGACAATGAGCAGTTCTCC. This codes for CASSLTLWDNEQFS. The rearrangement links TRBV6-1 to TRBJ2-1, with unresolved D. V was cut by 6 bases and J by 5 bases, with 14 bases left in between. This CDR3 is built from 14 residues. Germline CDR1 and CDR2: MNHNS and SASEGT.

The sample holds a few counts of this clone. The CDR3 here is CASSVSSGDYLSYEQFF. The CDR3, as DNA: TGTGCCAGCAGCGTCAGTAGCGGAGATTATCTATCCTATGAGCAGTTCTTC. J is TRBJ2-1 and V is TRBV9; a possible D gene is TRBD2 (6 bases). The germline V and J ends were trimmed by 2 bases and 8 bases, with 23 bases remaining between them. The CDR3 contains 17 residues. Looked up from germline, CDR1 is SGDLS and CDR2 is YYNGEE.

Ten or more counts support this clone. The rearrangement joins TRBV18 to TRBJ1-1; D gene ambiguous. The CDR3 totals 12 residues. From germline, CDR1 is KGHSH and CDR2 LQKENI. Trimming pared 0 bases from V and 8 bases from J, leaving 7 bases between. The CDR3 loop is CASSPPQREAFF. DNA for the CDR3: TGTGCCAGCTCACCACCTCAAAGAGAAGCTTTCTTT.

Remarks on this clone: This may be a read error: a much more frequent sequence differs by one nucleotide. The chain is built from TRBV5-4 and TRBJ1-2; D is ambiguous. This CDR3 spans 13 amino acids. Germline-derived CDR1 and CDR2 are SGHNT and YYREEE (reference sequence). CDR3 coding DNA: TGTTCCAGCAGCCCTAAGGGTTTCTATGGCTACACCTTC. Encoded protein: CSSSPKGFYGYTF.

This clone has ten or more counts. This chain connects TRBV4-3 to TRBJ2-1; possible D gene TRBD2, 6 bases. Germline V gives CDR1 LGHNA, CDR2 YSLEER. The CDR3 runs 14 residues. V was shortened by 0 bases and J by 8 bases, with 11 bases between the two germline ends. The CDR3 region is CASSQDGERDEQFF. The CDR3 coding sequence is TGCGCCAGCAGCCAAGATGGAGAGCGGGATGAGCAGTTCTTC.

There are many counts of this clone. This chain uses TRBV4-2 with TRBJ1-4; D unresolved. The V gene's germline CDR1 is LGHNA and CDR2 YNFKEQ. With 0 bases removed from V and 3 bases from J, the gap between germline ends came to 8 bases. This CDR3 has 15 amino acids. CDR3 nucleotides: TGTGCCAGCAGCCAAGATCAGTCCTCTAATGAAAAACTGTTTTTT. Translated, it gives CASSQDQSSNEKLFF.

This clone was observed at least ten times. The chain employs TRBV2 and TRBJ2-7; possibly TRBD1 or TRBD2 for D (7 bases each). The germline gives CDR1 SNHLY, CDR2 FYNNEI. This CDR3 has 15 amino acids. V was cut by 5 bases and J by 3 bases, with 17 bases left in between. CDR3 coding DNA: TGTGCCAGCAGTCCGACAGGGACGGGGGGCTACGAGCAGTACTTC. Amino acids: CASSPTGTGGYEQYF.

Notes on this clone: This may be a read error, as it is one base from a much larger clone. The gene calls are TRBV11-2 and TRBJ2-1; the D call may be TRBD1 or TRBD2 (5 bases each). Germline assignment: CDR1 SGHAT and CDR2 FQNNGV. Trimming removed 8 bases at V and 7 bases at J, with 15 bases between. This CDR3 is 13 amino acids long. Here the CDR3 reads CASGMGRVNEQFF. The CDR3 region has the DNA TGTGCCAGCGGCATGGGACGTGTGAATGAGCAGTTCTTC. The full variable domain, rest sourced from reference TRBV11-2 and TRBJ2-1, is EAGVAQSPRYKIIEKRQSVAFWCNPISGHATLYWYQQILGQGPKLLIQFQNNGVVDDSQLPKDRFSAERLKGVDSTLKIQPAKLEDSAVYLCASGMGRVNEQFFGPGTRLTVL.

This clone was recorded at least ten times. J is TRBJ2-1 and V is TRBV6-5; TRBD2 is a possible D gene (6 bases). CDR1 is MNHEY and CDR2 is SVGAGI in the germline V gene. Trimming took off 0 bases at V and 5 bases at J, with 23 bases between the two ends. The CDR3 has 19 amino acids. In nucleotides, the CDR3 is TGTGCCAGCAGTTACTCGGGGACTGGGTATTTCCGCGGGGACAATGAGCAGTTCTTC. It codes for CASSYSGTGYFRGDNEQFF.

This clone has a count of ten or more. V is TRBV28 and J is TRBJ1-5; D remains unclear. Germline lookup yields CDR1 MDHEN and CDR2 SYDVKM. CDR3 length: 13 amino acids. V lost 6 bases, J lost 4 bases, and 10 bases lay in between. The CDR3 protein is CASSLRSNQPQHF. CDR3 nucleotides: TGTGCCAGCAGCCTCCGATCGAATCAGCCCCAGCATTTT. Supplemented by reference TRBV28 and TRBJ1-5, the full variable domain reads DVKVTQSSRYLVKRTGEKVFLECVQDMDHENMFWYRQDPGLGLRLIYFSYDVKMKEKGDIPEGYSVSREKKERFSLILESASTNQTSMYLCASSLRSNQPQHFGDGTRLSIL.

This clone was seen at least ten times. The CDR3, as DNA: TGTGCCAGCAGTTACTCGAGTTTTTGGTGGACTAGCGGCTACGAGCAGTACTTC. Translated, it gives CASSYSSFWWTSGYEQYF. The chain has TRBV6-7 and TRBJ2-7, with 10 bases fitting TRBD2. TRBV6-7 is an ORF, and what it does is uncertain. This CDR3 contains 18 residues. V lost 0 bases, J lost 3 bases, and 11 bases stayed unmatched.

As regards this clone: One junction end disagrees with the germline gene, perhaps due to a read error. The J gene is TRBJ2-2, the V gene TRBV6-1; TRBD1 is a possible D gene (5 bases). This CDR3 spans 15 amino acids. Germline-derived CDR1 and CDR2 are MNHNS and SASEGT. The CDR3 region has the DNA TGTGCCAGCAGTGAAACGGCAGTGGACACCGGTGAGCTGTTTTTT. This codes for CASSETAVDTGELFF.

This clone was found a few times. A much more abundant neighbour one base away suggests this may be a read error. The V call is TRBV5-6, the J call TRBJ2-3; D might be TRBD2 (7 bases). Germline CDR1 is SGHDT and CDR2 is YYEEEE. Trimming removed 1 base at V and 1 base at J, with 19 bases between. This CDR3 spans 18 amino acids. The DNA for the CDR3 is TGTGCCAGCAGCTTGTTCGCGTGGGGGGGGCGGCGCACAGATACGCAGTATTTT. As protein: CASSLFAWGGRRTDTQYF.

This clone was detected ten times or more. The chain uses TRBV7-9 and TRBJ2-7; D remains ambiguous. V gave up 4 bases and J gave up 0 bases, with 10 bases separating them. From germline, CDR1 is SEHNR and CDR2 FQNEAQ (reference sequence). The CDR3 runs 14 residues. Written as DNA, the CDR3 is TGTGCCAGCAGCTCCGGTGAGAGCTCCTACGAGCAGTACTTC. Translated, it gives CASSSGESSYEQYF.

This clone was seen at least ten times. The rearrangement uses TRBV30 and TRBJ1-5; D uncertain. This CDR3 region has 13 residues. CDR1 and CDR2 from the germline V gene are GTSNPN and SVGIG (reference sequence). Trimming removed 2 bases at V and 4 bases at J, with 9 bases between. Here the CDR3 reads CAWSTRPNQPQHF. In DNA form, the CDR3 reads TGTGCCTGGAGTACCAGGCCTAATCAGCCCCAGCATTTT.